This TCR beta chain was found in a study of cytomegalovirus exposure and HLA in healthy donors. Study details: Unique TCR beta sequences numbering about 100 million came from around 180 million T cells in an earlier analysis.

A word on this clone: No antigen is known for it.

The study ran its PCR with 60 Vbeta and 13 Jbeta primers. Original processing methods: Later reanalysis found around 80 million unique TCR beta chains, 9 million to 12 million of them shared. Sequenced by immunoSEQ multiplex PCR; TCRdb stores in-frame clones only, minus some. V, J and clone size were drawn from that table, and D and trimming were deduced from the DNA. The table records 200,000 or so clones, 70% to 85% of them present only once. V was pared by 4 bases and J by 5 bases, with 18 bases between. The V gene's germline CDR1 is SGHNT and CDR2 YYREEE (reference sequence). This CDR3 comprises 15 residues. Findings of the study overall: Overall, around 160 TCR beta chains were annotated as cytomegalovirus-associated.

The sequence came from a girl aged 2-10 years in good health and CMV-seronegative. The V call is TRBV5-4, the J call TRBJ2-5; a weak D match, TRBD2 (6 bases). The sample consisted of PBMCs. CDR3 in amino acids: CASSPPPGSGETQYF. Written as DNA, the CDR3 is TGTGCCAGCAGCCCCCCTCCGGGCAGCGGGGAGACCCAGTACTTC.